This TCR beta chain emerged from a study of T-cell reconstitution after alpha-beta-depleted transplantation in children. Study observations and caveats: Surviving recipient cells, namely T cells and thymic progenitors, were the source of high day-60 TCRbeta diversity in some patients. After transplant, at about two months, alpha-beta T cells were reportedly derived from several hundred expanded graft clones. When one year had passed after transplant, most T-cell counts and diversity came from newly produced T cells.

For TCRbeta, the library was prepared with unique molecular identifiers. TCRdb analysed the PCR reads with MiXCR anew, one entry per CDR3 protein. Of about 100,000 distinct CDR3 sequences in the sample, approximately 6.9% were seen once. The sample holds many counts of this clonotype. What it binds is not known. V was cut by 5 bases and J by 2 bases, with 14 bases left in between. Per germline, CDR1 MDHEN and CDR2 SYDVKM. The CDR3 covers 15 residues. The sample in question was PBMCs, mostly from graft donor cells, obtained 360 days after TCRalphabeta/CD19-depleted stem cell transplant. The chain has TRBV28 and TRBJ2-3; perhaps TRBD1 as D (6 bases). The source of this sequence is a male patient aged 2 to 10 who had a stem cell transplant for acute lymphoblastic leukemia, so the T cells may come from the graft donor. CDR3 protein: CASSPYRTDTDTQYF. CDR3 sequence (DNA): TGTGCCAGCAGTCCATATCGGACAGACACAGATACGCAGTATTTT.